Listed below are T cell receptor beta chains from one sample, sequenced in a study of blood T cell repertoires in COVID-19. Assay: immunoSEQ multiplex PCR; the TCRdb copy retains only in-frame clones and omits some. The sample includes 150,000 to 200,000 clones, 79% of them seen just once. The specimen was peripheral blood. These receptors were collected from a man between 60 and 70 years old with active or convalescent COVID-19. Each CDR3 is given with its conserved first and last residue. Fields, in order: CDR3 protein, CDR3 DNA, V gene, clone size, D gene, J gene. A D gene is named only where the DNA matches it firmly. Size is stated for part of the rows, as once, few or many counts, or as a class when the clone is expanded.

CDR3: CASSASGREYEQYF; DNA: TGTGCCAGCAGCGCAAGCGGGAGGGAATACGAGCAGTACTTC; V: TRBV5-4; size: NA; D: TRBD2; J: TRBJ2-7
CDR3: CASSFRTSGRAGGDTQYF; DNA: TGCGCCAGCAGCTTCCGGACTAGCGGGAGGGCCGGGGGAGATACGCAGTATTTT; V: TRBV5-1; size: NA; D: TRBD2; J: TRBJ2-3
CDR3: CASRWGGYYEQYF; DNA: TGTGCCAGCAGATGGGGGGGATACTACGAGCAGTACTTC; V: TRBV25-1; size: few; D: TRBD2; J: TRBJ2-7
CDR3: CASSMGLNPDTQYF; DNA: TGCGCCAGCAGCATGGGCCTAAACCCAGATACGCAGTATTTT; V: TRBV5-1; size: NA; D: NA; J: TRBJ2-3
CDR3: CASMARRGDTEAFF; DNA: TGTGCCAGTATGGCGAGAAGGGGCGACACTGAAGCTTTCTTT; V: TRBV19; size: few; D: NA; J: TRBJ1-1
CDR3: CASSPRTGDGYTF; DNA: TGTGCCAGCTCACCACGGACAGGGGATGGCTACACCTTC; V: TRBV18; size: few; D: TRBD1; J: TRBJ1-2
CDR3: CASSLGSRRTEAFF; DNA: TGCGCCAGCAGCTTGGGGAGTCGGAGGACTGAAGCTTTCTTT; V: TRBV5-1; size: NA; D: NA; J: TRBJ1-1
CDR3: CASSSKTPLTYQETQYF; DNA: TGTGCCAGCAGCTCGAAGACCCCACTAACATACCAAGAGACCCAGTACTTC; V: TRBV7-6; size: once; D: NA; J: TRBJ2-5
CDR3: CASSKTGAHQPQHF; DNA: TGTGCCAGCAGTAAGACAGGGGCACATCAGCCCCAGCATTTT; V: TRBV28; size: NA; D: TRBD1; J: TRBJ1-5
CDR3: CAIMAGDGRELFF; DNA: TGTGCCATCATGGCGGGAGATGGCAGGGAGCTGTTTTTT; V: TRBV10-3; size: NA; D: TRBD2; J: TRBJ2-2
CDR3: CASSPLADNEQYF; DNA: TGCGCCAGCAGCCCCCTGGCAGACAACGAGCAGTACTTC; V: TRBV5-1; size: few; D: NA; J: TRBJ2-7
CDR3: CASSQFRGEKLFF; DNA: TGTGCCAGCAGCCAGTTTAGGGGGGAAAAACTGTTTTTT; V: TRBV3-1/TRBV3-2; size: NA; D: NA; J: TRBJ1-4